The source of this T cell receptor (beta chain) is a study of blood T cell repertoires in COVID-19. The CDR3 extends over 15 amino acids. Germline CDR1 and CDR2: SGHRS and YFSETQ. V trimming: 1 base; J trimming: 4 bases; junction bases outside the gene matches: 4. Repertoires were generated with immunoSEQ multiplex PCR, while TCRdb's copy carries only in-frame clones and drops some. The data show under 300,000 clones, about nine tenths seen once. Recruitment covered 25 or so US areas and drew participants whose ages spanned about 18 to 90 years. Participant-reported clinical history was the basis for cohort assignment.

The source of this sequence is a man in his late teens or twenties who had recovered from COVID-19. This chain joins TRBV5-1 and TRBJ1-2; 10 nucleotides agree with TRBD1. Sequencing used PBMCs or T cells enriched from blood (not recorded which). CDR3 loop: CASSLLTGGRYGYTF. The CDR3 DNA reads as TGCGCCAGCAGCTTGCTGACAGGGGGCCGCTATGGCTACACCTTC.